Below are 8 T cell receptor beta chains sequenced from a single sample in a study of T cells in Graves' hyperthyroidism and ophthalmopathy. RNA transcripts served as the template for amplifying TCR beta CDR3 regions. TCR CDR3 regions were first amplified by RT-PCR with HTBI primers. Each CDR3 protein gets one entry after TCRdb re-called the multiplex PCR reads with MiXCR. The sample shows about 580,000 distinct CDR3 sequences, 46% of them seen only once. What was sequenced was peripheral blood or thyroid tissue (not recorded which). All receptors derive from a woman under 30 with Graves' hyperthyroidism.

The chain is built from TRBV20-1 and TRBJ1-5; D remains unclear. CDR3 length: 16 residues. The germline CDR1 and CDR2 sequences are DFQATT and SNEGSKA (reference sequence). V lost 3 bases to trimming and J lost 5 bases, with 20 bases between them. The DNA for the CDR3 is TGCAGTGCTAGGAGCGCTAGCGGCACCGGGGATCAGCCCCAGCATTTT. Its protein is CSARSASGTGDQPQHF.

This clonotype was counted at least ten times. This chain uses TRBV4-2 with TRBJ1-4, with D unresolved. The germline CDR1 and CDR2 sequences are LGHNA and YNFKEQ. Deletions cut 0 bases from V and 8 bases from J, with 7 bases between. The CDR3 has 13 residues. CDR3 protein: CASSQDPREKLFF. CDR3 DNA sequence: TGTGCCAGCAGCCAAGACCCGAGGGAAAAACTGTTTTTT.

As for this clonotype: Just one base apart from a much larger clone, this may be a read error. No conserved phenylalanine or tryptophan is present at the end of the CDR3, so a read error is the likely explanation. CDR3 residues: CSAIPGSNYGYTL. In nucleotides, the CDR3 is TGCAGTGCTATCCCAGGTTCTAACTATGGCTACACCCTC. V usage is TRBV20-1 and J usage is TRBJ1-2; D not certain. The CDR3 is 13 residues long. The germline V gene encodes CDR1 DFQATT and CDR2 SNEGSKA (reference sequence). Deletions cut 4 bases from V and 0 bases from J, with 9 bases between.

This chain joins TRBV7-3 and TRBJ2-2; the match to TRBD2 covers 14 bases. CDR3 length: 16 residues. Germline V gene sequence: CDR1 SGHTA, CDR2 FQGTGA. After removal of 5 bases from V and 11 bases from J, the junction contained 10 bases not matched to a gene. CDR3 nucleotides: TGTGCCAGCAGCCTAGAGACTAGCGGGAGGGCCGTTGAGCTGTTTTTT. The encoded protein is CASSLETSGRAVELFF.

This clonotype was recorded only once. Given a much more abundant clone one base away, this may be a read error. The chain uses TRBV2 and TRBJ2-7, with a tentative D call TRBD2 (5 bases). The CDR3 has 12 amino acids. The V gene lost 8 bases and the J gene lost 7 bases, with 15 bases spanning the gap. The germline V gene has CDR1 SNHLY and CDR2 FYNNEI. The chain's CDR3 is CASDYSRHEQYF. The DNA of the CDR3 is TGTGCCAGCGACTACTCACGGCATGAGCAGTACTTC.

This clonotype has a handful of counts. The chain combines TRBV27 with TRBJ2-7, with TRBD2 as a possible D gene (5 bases). This CDR3 is built from 15 residues. Looked up from germline, CDR1 is MNHEY and CDR2 is SMNVEV (reference sequence). V gave up 3 bases and J gave up 0 bases, with 12 bases separating them. CDR3 in DNA: TGTGCCAGCAGTTTTCGAGGGTGGACCTCCTACGAGCAGTACTTC. Its protein product is CASSFRGWTSYEQYF.

J is TRBJ1-6 and V is TRBV7-2; TRBD1 is a possible D gene (6 bases). The V gene lost 0 bases and the J gene lost 9 bases, with 12 bases spanning the gap. CDR3 length: 15 residues. From germline, CDR1 is SGHTA and CDR2 FQGNSA. CDR3 sequence: CASSLAGGGSSPLHF. CDR3 in DNA: TGTGCCAGCAGCTTAGCAGGAGGGGGGTCTTCACCCCTCCACTTT.

The rearrangement uses TRBV2 and TRBJ2-7; TRBD1 might be the D (9 bases). Trimming stripped 11 bases from V and 5 bases from J, with 22 bases between. The CDR3 runs 14 residues. Germline V gives CDR1 SNHLY, CDR2 FYNNEI. CDR3 DNA sequence: TGTGCCGTCCTCGGGGGGGACAGGGCGGACGAGCAGTACTTC. Amino acid sequence: CAVLGGDRADEQYF.